These 7 T cell receptor beta chains originate from one sample sequenced in a study of breast tumors, draining lymph nodes, adjacent tissues. Breast cancer patients provided tissue from their axillary draining lymph nodes. Each CDR3 protein is one row after TCRdb ran MiXCR on the multiplex PCR reads. The sample holds under 150,000 distinct CDR3 sequences, about 20% seen once. Sequenced input: axillary lymph node tissue. Every receptor here comes from a female donor with breast cancer. Some clones in this sample may be carry-over from other donors' samples.

This clonotype was found many times. The chain is built from TRBV25-1 and TRBJ2-1; 7 bases are shared with TRBD2. CDR3 length equals 15 residues. Unmatched junction bases numbered 11, after V lost 4 bases and J lost 8 bases. Germline assignment: CDR1 MGHDK and CDR2 SYGVNS. DNA for the CDR3: TGTGCCAGCAGTGTCGGTAGCGGGTTTAAGGATGAGCAGTTCTTC. It is translated as CASSVGSGFKDEQFF. Supplemented by reference TRBV25-1 and TRBJ2-1, the full variable domain reads EADIYQTPRYLVIGTGKKITLECSQTMGHDKMYWYQQDPGMELHLIHYSYGVNSTEKGDLSSESTVSRIRTEHFPLTLESARPSHTSQYLCASSVGSGFKDEQFFGPGTRLTVL.

A remark on this clonotype: One base away lies a much larger clone, so this may be a sequencing read error. The CDR3 here is CASSLGQGLYGCTF. CDR3 DNA sequence: TGTGCCAGCAGCTTAGGACAGGGGCTCTATGGCTGCACCTTC. The chain joins TRBV11-2 to TRBJ1-2, with 8 bases lining up with TRBD1. CDR1 and CDR2 (germline): SGHAT, FQNNGV. The CDR3 has 14 amino acids.

This clonotype was detected many times. CDR3 nucleotide sequence: TGCAGTGCTAGTAGTCTAGCGGGAGGTTCTGAGCAGTTCTTC. It codes for CSASSLAGGSEQFF. The V call is TRBV20-1, the J call TRBJ2-1, with 11 bases aligning to TRBD2. V gave up 3 bases and J gave up 9 bases; unmatched junction bases: 7. There are 14 residues in the CDR3. CDR1 is DFQATT, CDR2 SNEGSKA, per germline (reference sequence).

At least ten counts were recorded for this clonotype. This chain joins TRBV5-1 and TRBJ1-4; D possibly corresponds to TRBD1 (5 bases). Germline CDR1 is SGHRS and CDR2 is YFSETQ. Trimming removed 2 bases at V and 0 bases at J, with 11 bases between. This CDR3 contains 16 residues. CDR3 nucleotides: TGCGCCAGCAGCTTCCTAGGGGCAGCAACTAATGAAAAACTGTTTTTT. Encoded protein: CASSFLGAATNEKLFF.

This clonotype was counted at least ten times. This sequence joins TRBV11-2 and TRBJ2-5; D is ambiguous. From germline, CDR1 is SGHAT and CDR2 FQNNGV. Trimming removed 1 base from V and 5 bases from J, with 8 bases in between. This CDR3 region has 13 residues. CDR3 protein: CASSLGTSETQYF. CDR3 in DNA: TGTGCCAGCAGCTTAGGGACCTCGGAGACCCAGTACTTC.

This clonotype showed up many times. The chain couples TRBV5-1 to TRBJ2-3; no clear D gene. CDR3 length equals 15 residues. V was trimmed by 4 bases and J by 0 bases, leaving 12 bases between them. Germline V CDR1 and CDR2: SGHRS, YFSETQ. The CDR3 loop reads CASSPRGFSTDTQYF. The CDR3 coding sequence is TGCGCCAGCAGCCCCAGAGGTTTTAGCACAGATACGCAGTATTTT. Filled out from reference TRBV5-1 and TRBJ2-3, the complete variable domain reads KAGVTQTPRYLIKTRGQQVTLSCSPISGHRSVSWYQQTPGQGLQFLFEYFSETQRNKGNFPGRFSGRQFSNSRSEMNVSTLELGDSALYLCASSPRGFSTDTQYFGPGTRLTVL.

This clonotype was found many times. The genes are TRBV20-1 and TRBJ1-5; D possibly corresponds to TRBD1 (5 bases). The CDR3 consists of 12 residues. Germline CDR1 is DFQATT and CDR2 is SNEGSKA (reference sequence). V shed 4 bases and J shed 5 bases, with 9 bases lying between them. The CDR3 DNA reads as TGCAGTGCTACTACAGGCTATCAGCCCCAGCATTTT. Residues: CSATTGYQPQHF.